These 19 T cell receptor beta chains came from one sample sequenced in a study of CD8 T cells in Susac syndrome. RNA amounts of about 0.45 to 1 ug underwent reverse transcription with random hexamers. TCRdb re-called the immunoSEQ multiplex PCR reads through MiXCR, storing one row per CDR3 protein. The sample carries about 190,000 distinct CDR3 sequences, 90% to 95% recorded once. Sequenced material: CD4+ T cells from PBMCs. These receptor sequences come from a human donor in good health.

The chain uses TRBV3-1 and TRBJ1-1, with D tentatively TRBD1 (6 bases). CDR1 LGHDT and CDR2 YNNKEL come from the germline V gene (reference sequence). The CDR3 spans 15 residues. V lost 1 base and J lost 0, with 9 bases in between. In DNA, the CDR3 is TGTGCCAGCAGCCAAGGGACAGTGATGAACACTGAAGCTTTCTTT. This gives the protein CASSQGTVMNTEAFF.

The chain links TRBV3-1 to TRBJ1-1, with TRBD1 identical over 8 bases. This CDR3 comprises 14 residues. J gave up 1 base and V 6 bases, and 4 bases lay outside the gene matches. Germline V gene sequence: CDR1 LGHDT, CDR2 YNNKEL (reference sequence). This CDR3 reads CASSGQGTNTEAFF. The CDR3 DNA follows: TGTGCCAGCAGTGGACAGGGAACGAACACTGAAGCTTTCTTT.

A single count supports this clonotype. The J gene is TRBJ1-4, the V gene TRBV20-1, with 7 bases that match TRBD1. V trimming: 0 bases; J trimming: 8 bases; junction bases outside the gene matches: 3. Germline lookup yields CDR1 DFQATT and CDR2 SNEGSKA (reference sequence). This CDR3 is 13 amino acids long. The CDR3 sequence is CSARDWGQEKLFF. The CDR3 bases are TGCAGTGCTAGAGATTGGGGACAGGAAAAACTGTTTTTT.

Written as DNA, the CDR3 is TGTGCCAGCAGCCATCCCGGGACAGGGGGCGGAGATACGCAGTATTTT. Its translation: CASSHPGTGGGDTQYF. This chain uses TRBV3-1 with TRBJ2-3; 12 bases map to TRBD1. CDR3 size: 16 residues. CDR1 and CDR2 from the germline V gene are LGHDT and YNNKEL (reference sequence). After removal of 3 bases from V and 5 bases from J, the junction contained 6 bases not matched to a gene.

The chain carries TRBV29-1 and TRBJ1-2; TRBD1 is a possible D gene (5 bases). V was cut by 5 bases and J by 8 bases, with 12 bases left in between. CDR1 and CDR2 from the germline V gene are SQVTM and ANQGSEA. The CDR3 has 11 amino acids. The CDR3 DNA follows: TGCAGCGTTCAGGGCGAGCACGGCTACACCTTC. Translating it yields CSVQGEHGYTF.

This chain uses TRBV6-1 with TRBJ1-5, with a weak D call TRBD1 (6 bases). There are 15 residues in the CDR3. The germline CDR1 and CDR2 sequences are MNHNS and SASEGT. V was shortened by 5 bases and J by 7 bases, with 18 bases between the two germline ends. The CDR3 DNA sequence: TGTGCCAGCAGTCAAAACAGGGATGCGAGGCAGCCCCAGCATTTT. It is translated as CASSQNRDARQPQHF.

This CDR3 is CASSEVETQYF. The DNA for the CDR3 is TGTGCCAGCAGTGAAGTGGAGACCCAGTACTTC. The chain has TRBV2 and TRBJ2-5, with unresolved D. The CDR3 has 11 amino acids. The V end lost 1 base, the J end lost 5 bases, and 2 bases lay between the germline ends. Germline V CDR1 and CDR2: SNHLY, FYNNEI.

This chain connects TRBV29-1 to TRBJ2-5, with 12 bases identical to TRBD2. V lost 7 bases and J lost 5; bases outside the gene matches: 11. CDR1 is SQVTM and CDR2 is ANQGSEA in the germline V gene. This CDR3 comprises 15 residues. The DNA of the CDR3 is TGCAGCGGCGGGGCGACTAGCGGGGGTTCGGAGACCCAGTACTTC. As protein: CSGGATSGGSETQYF.

CDR3: CAAPRDRLYEQYV. The CDR3 region has the DNA TGTGCCGCACCCAGGGACAGACTCTACGAGCAGTACGTC. V gene TRBV2 combines with J gene TRBJ2-7, with TRBD1 matching 7 bases. The length of the CDR3 is 13 residues. Germline trimming cut 11 bases from V and 3 bases from J; bases unmatched to any gene: 10. Germline assignment: CDR1 SNHLY and CDR2 FYNNEI.

This chain uses TRBV5-1 with TRBJ2-3; D is possibly TRBD1 (5 bases). The germline CDR1 and CDR2 sequences are SGHRS and YFSETQ. The germline V and J ends were trimmed by 7 bases and 2 bases, with 14 bases remaining between them. The length of the CDR3 is 14 residues. CDR3 in amino acids: CASGRVGHTDTQYF. The DNA of the CDR3 is TGCGCCAGCGGCCGGGTCGGACACACAGATACGCAGTATTTT.

The gene calls are TRBV9 and TRBJ1-2, with D uncertain. This CDR3 is built from 14 residues. CDR1 and CDR2 (germline): SGDLS, YYNGEE. Deletions cut 0 bases from V and 4 bases from J, with 10 bases between. CDR3 protein: CASSVGLGSYGYTF. CDR3 coding DNA: TGTGCCAGCAGCGTAGGTCTGGGAAGCTATGGCTACACCTTC.

V usage is TRBV2 and J usage is TRBJ2-7; 10 bases are a match to TRBD1. Germline CDR1 reads SNHLY; CDR2 reads FYNNEI. Trimming took 8 bases from V and 3 from J; bases not matched to a gene: 7. This CDR3 spans 14 amino acids. CDR3 DNA: TGTGCCAGCGGGGGACAGGGGAACTTCTACGAGCAGTACTTC. The encoded protein is CASGGQGNFYEQYF.

The DNA for the CDR3 is TGCAGTGCCAAGGATGACACTGAAGCTTTCTTT. It encodes CSAKDDTEAFF. The chain has TRBV20-1 and TRBJ1-1; D is ambiguous. This CDR3 contains 11 residues. V was shortened by 6 bases and J by 3 bases, with 8 bases between the two germline ends. From germline, CDR1 is DFQATT and CDR2 SNEGSKA (reference sequence).

The chain recombines TRBV29-1 with TRBJ2-3; 8 bases align to TRBD2. The length of the CDR3 is 15 residues. CDR1 SQVTM and CDR2 ANQGSEA come from the germline V gene. V dropped 5 bases and J dropped 4; count of bases not matched to a gene: 11. The CDR3 loop reads CSVRQMGTSPDTQYF. The CDR3 nucleotides are TGCAGCGTTCGGCAAATGGGGACTAGTCCAGATACGCAGTATTTT.

The V gene is TRBV29-1, the J gene TRBJ2-2; no definite D call. The CDR3 has 13 amino acids. V was shortened by 4 bases and J by 5 bases, with 11 bases between the two germline ends. Germline CDR1 SQVTM, CDR2 ANQGSEA. Here the CDR3 DNA reads TGCAGCGTTGTGACATCCGGGACCGGGGAGCTGTTTTTT. Residues: CSVVTSGTGELFF.

The CDR3 DNA is TGCAGCGCCACTAGCGGGGTATACAATGAGCAGTTCTTC. It translates to CSATSGVYNEQFF. The chain links TRBV29-1 to TRBJ2-1, with 10 nucleotides matching TRBD2. The CDR3 runs 13 residues. Germline CDR1 SQVTM, CDR2 ANQGSEA. Losses at the gene ends were 7 bases for V and 4 bases for J; bases not matched to a gene: 4.

V gene TRBV3-1 combines with J gene TRBJ1-1, with D hard to call. The germline gives CDR1 LGHDT, CDR2 YNNKEL (reference sequence). V was cut by 3 bases and J by 2 bases, with 7 bases left in between. This CDR3 contains 13 residues. CDR3 amino acids: CASSHYGNTEAFF. The CDR3 nucleotides are TGTGCCAGCAGCCACTATGGAAACACTGAAGCTTTCTTT.

The chain has TRBV7-9 and TRBJ1-1; no firm D call. V lost 2 bases to trimming and J lost 3 bases, with 16 bases between them. The V gene's germline CDR1 is SEHNR and CDR2 FQNEAQ (reference sequence). The CDR3 has 16 amino acids. For the CDR3, the DNA is TGTGCCAGCAGCTTACTGTCCGGTCGGCCAGACACTGAAGCTTTCTTT. It yields the protein CASSLLSGRPDTEAFF.

This chain joins TRBV5-4 and TRBJ1-2; tentatively, D is TRBD1 (5 bases). The CDR3 extends over 14 amino acids. The V gene lost 6 bases and the J gene lost 3 bases, with 15 bases spanning the gap. Germline V CDR1 and CDR2: SGHNT, YYREEE (reference sequence). This chain's CDR3 is CASTNQGGHYGYTF. The CDR3 region has the DNA TGTGCCAGCACCAATCAGGGCGGACACTATGGCTACACCTTC.